In this sample, the clone carrying this T cell receptor (beta chain) turned up many times. Its antigen is not known. The source of the sample is a study of T cell repertoires in cytomegalovirus infection. Study overall: Public TCR beta signatures were indicative of both CMV infection and a matching HLA type.

The CDR3 is 17 residues long. Trimming pared 1 base from V and 5 bases from J, leaving 17 bases between. CDR1 and CDR2 (germline): SGHVS, FQNEAQ. TCRdb independently ran MiXCR on the reads; one entry per CDR3 protein. Among roughly 860,000 distinct CDR3 sequences listed, 30% to 35% were seen once. The chain carries TRBV7-8 and TRBJ2-2, with D possibly matching TRBD1 (5 bases). Specimen: cultured CD8+ T cells from PBMCs, collected from culture after CMV antigen stimulation. This TCR was recovered from a human donor in good health (CMV status not recorded). Some clones in this sample may be carry-over from other donors' samples. CDR3: CASSLEGWLSETGELFF. For the CDR3, the DNA is TGTGCCAGCAGCTTAGAGGGGTGGCTGTCGGAGACCGGGGAGCTGTTTTTT.